This T cell receptor (beta chain) was profiled in a study of cytomegalovirus exposure and HLA in healthy donors. PCR employed 60 Vbeta and 13 Jbeta primers. Using immunoSEQ multiplex PCR, the repertoire was profiled, and TCRdb retains in-frame clones only, with some absent. Counted here are 95,000 to 150,000 clones, around 80% occurring once; the ten biggest clones make up approximately 1%. The CDR3 is made up of 13 amino acids. CDR1 is ENHRY and CDR2 is SYGVKD in the germline V gene. The count of this clone is one. Material: PBMCs. This chain uses TRBV10-3 with TRBJ2-7, with unresolved D. The TCR originated in a woman in her twenties or thirties in good health and CMV-seronegative. The DNA of the CDR3 is TGTGCTAGTGGCGGAGCAAGATCCTACGAGCAGTACTTC. It is translated as CASGGARSYEQYF.